Below are 29 T cell receptor beta chains sequenced from a single sample in a study of cytomegalovirus exposure and HLA in healthy donors. TCRdb's copy holds only in-frame clones and misses some; the assay was immunoSEQ multiplex PCR. Among under 80,000 clones listed, approximately 93% were seen once. The source material was PBMCs. These receptors came from a woman under 30 in good health and CMV-seropositive.

The chain joins TRBV2 to TRBJ1-4; 7 bases are shared with TRBD1. Germline loops: CDR1 SNHLY, CDR2 FYNNEI. The trim removed 7 bases at V and 10 bases at J, leaving 9 bases unmatched. The CDR3 is made up of 13 amino acids. This CDR3 reads CASNPRGVGKLFF. The CDR3, as DNA: TGTGCCAGCAACCCCAGGGGGGTGGGAAAACTGTTTTTT.

The V and J genes are TRBV2 and TRBJ1-6, with 8 bases matching TRBD1. Germline loops: CDR1 SNHLY, CDR2 FYNNEI. The CDR3 totals 13 residues. V lost 6 bases and J lost 10; bases outside the gene matches: 5. The CDR3 DNA sequence: TGTGCCAGCAGGGACAGGGTACGATCACCCCTCCACTTT. Translation: CASRDRVRSPLHF.

The chain has TRBV4-1 and TRBJ1-5, with D perhaps matching TRBD1 (5 bases). Trimming pared 4 bases from V and 0 bases from J, leaving 10 bases between. Per germline, CDR1 MGHRA and CDR2 YSYEKL. The CDR3 sequence is 15 residues long. The CDR3 bases are TGCGCCAGCAGCCCGTGGGGGGATAGCAATCAGCCCCAGCATTTT. It is translated as CASSPWGDSNQPQHF.

This sequence joins TRBV27 and TRBJ2-7, with 9 bases matching TRBD1. With 3 bases clipped from V and 6 bases from J, the junction kept 12 bases outside the gene matches. The CDR3 spans 16 residues. Germline loops: CDR1 MNHEY, CDR2 SMNVEV (reference sequence). CDR3 coding DNA: TGTGCCAGCAGTTTGTCCTCCGGGACAGGGAAGACCGAGCAGTACTTC. It is translated as CASSLSSGTGKTEQYF.

V usage is TRBV9 and J usage is TRBJ2-1; D perhaps matches TRBD2 (6 bases). Germline assignment: CDR1 SGDLS and CDR2 YYNGEE. V was trimmed by 3 bases and J by 9 bases, leaving 16 bases between them. The CDR3 is made up of 14 amino acids. The CDR3 loop reads CASSGLTGESEQFF. The CDR3 nucleotides read TGTGCCAGCAGCGGACTCACGGGAGAAAGTGAGCAGTTCTTC.

This clone has just one count. The chain has TRBV7-2 and TRBJ1-1; 7 positions match TRBD1. The CDR3 covers 14 residues. V was pared by 5 bases and J by 7 bases, with 10 bases of the junction left unmatched. CDR1 and CDR2 (germline): SGHTA, FQGNSA. The chain's CDR3 is CASSPWTGSGEAFF. CDR3 sequence (DNA): TGTGCCAGCAGCCCATGGACAGGATCAGGTGAAGCTTTCTTT. The full variable domain, completed using reference TRBV7-2 and TRBJ1-1, is GAGVSQSPSNKVTEKGKDVELRCDPISGHTALYWYRQSLGQGLEFLIYFQGNSAPDKSGLPSDRFSAERTGGSVSTLTIQRTQQEDSAVYLCASSPWTGSGEAFFGQGTRLTVV.

This clone was counted once. The chain uses TRBV7-2 and TRBJ2-7; TRBD2 matches 8 bases. Germline V gives CDR1 SGHTA, CDR2 FQGNSA. The V segment lost 5 bases and the J segment 4 bases; nucleotides outside the gene matches: 10. The CDR3 totals 15 residues. CDR3 in DNA: TGTGCCAGCAGCCAATCGGGGGGGCTTCGGTACGAGCAGTACTTC. This codes for CASSQSGGLRYEQYF. Using reference TRBV7-2 and TRBJ2-7 for the parts outside the CDR3, the full variable domain is GAGVSQSPSNKVTEKGKDVELRCDPISGHTALYWYRQSLGQGLEFLIYFQGNSAPDKSGLPSDRFSAERTGGSVSTLTIQRTQQEDSAVYLCASSQSGGLRYEQYFGPGTRLTVT.

V and J are TRBV28 and TRBJ1-2; TRBD1 aligns across 12 bases. This CDR3 contains 15 residues. The J segment lost 6 bases and the V segment lost 6 bases, leaving 8 bases of the junction unmatched. Germline lookup yields CDR1 MDHEN and CDR2 SYDVKM. This CDR3 is CASSDPGTGGNGYTF. CDR3 sequence (DNA): TGTGCCAGCAGCGACCCCGGGACAGGGGGCAATGGCTACACCTTC.

V gene TRBV28 combines with J gene TRBJ1-3; TRBD1 matches at 9 bases. V shed 6 bases and J 1 base; nucleotides not matched to a gene: 4. In germline, CDR1 is MDHEN, CDR2 SYDVKM. This CDR3 spans 15 amino acids. The CDR3 is CASRKQGASGNTIYF. Written as DNA, the CDR3 is TGTGCCAGCAGAAAACAGGGGGCTTCTGGAAACACCATATATTTT.

This clone was detected only once. The V and J genes are TRBV19 and TRBJ1-2; no clear D. There are 15 residues in the CDR3. The germline gives CDR1 LNHDA, CDR2 SQIVND (reference sequence). V dropped 1 base and J dropped 0 bases, with 9 bases sitting between them. The CDR3 sequence is CASSIVAGSNYGYTF. CDR3 DNA sequence: TGTGCCAGTAGTATAGTGGCAGGATCTAACTATGGCTACACCTTC.

V is TRBV18 and J is TRBJ1-2, with a weak D call TRBD1 (6 bases). The CDR3 length is 14 residues. V lost 3 bases, J lost 4 bases, and 12 bases lay in between. CDR1 is KGHSH, CDR2 LQKENI, per germline. The CDR3 is CASSPTGQFYGYTF. The DNA for the CDR3 is TGTGCCAGCTCACCTACTGGACAGTTCTATGGCTACACCTTC.

This sequence joins TRBV11-1 and TRBJ1-5, with D perhaps matching TRBD1 (5 bases). Between the trimmed V and J ends, which lost 1 base and 7 bases, there was a span of 8 bases. The germline CDR1 and CDR2 sequences are SGHAT and FQDESV (reference sequence). This CDR3 spans 13 amino acids. Here the CDR3 DNA reads TGTGCCAGCAGCTTAGGGGGCTCACAGCCCCAGCATTTT. Encoded protein: CASSLGGSQPQHF.

The CDR3 reads CASSPPGGQGASAGNTIYF. The CDR3 bases are TGTGCCAGCAGCCCGCCCGGTGGACAGGGGGCAAGTGCTGGAAACACCATATATTTT. J is TRBJ1-3 and V is TRBV7-6, with TRBD1 matching over 11 bases. Looked up from germline, CDR1 is SGHVS and CDR2 is FNYEAQ. V trimming: 5 bases; J trimming: 2 bases; junction bases outside the gene matches: 14. The CDR3 has 19 amino acids.

The chain carries TRBV5-1 and TRBJ1-2, with a possible D match to TRBD1 (6 bases). CDR1 and CDR2 from the germline V gene are SGHRS and YFSETQ. Trimming removed 2 bases at V and 0 bases at J, with 11 bases between. CDR3 length: 15 residues. CDR3 sequence reads: CASSFGQSSNYGYTF. In DNA, the CDR3 is TGCGCCAGCAGCTTTGGACAGAGTTCTAACTATGGCTACACCTTC.

The rearrangement links TRBV28 to TRBJ1-4; a possible D gene is TRBD1 (5 bases). The germline V gene encodes CDR1 MDHEN and CDR2 SYDVKM. The CDR3 is 17 residues long. Trimming removed 7 bases from V and 0 bases from J, with 18 bases in between. The CDR3 is CASTFAGGKATNEKLFF. The CDR3 DNA follows: TGTGCCAGCACTTTTGCGGGGGGTAAAGCAACTAATGAAAAACTGTTTTTT.

The rearrangement uses TRBV4-3 and TRBJ2-3, with a tentative D call TRBD2 (6 bases). V dropped 1 base and J dropped 3 bases, with 14 bases sitting between them. There are 16 residues in the CDR3. The V gene's germline CDR1 is LGHNA and CDR2 YSLEER. The CDR3 region has the DNA TGCGCCAGCAGCCAAGCGGCCATCGGGAGAACAGATACGCAGTATTTT. Translating gives CASSQAAIGRTDTQYF.

The V and J genes are TRBV6-1 and TRBJ1-2, with 7 bases aligning to TRBD1. Germline loops: CDR1 MNHNS, CDR2 SASEGT. The CDR3 length is 13 residues. Germline trimming cut 4 bases from V and 5 bases from J; bases unmatched to any gene: 4. CDR3 amino acids: CASSVGTVYGYTF. The CDR3 nucleotides are TGTGCCAGCAGTGTGGGGACAGTGTATGGCTACACCTTC.

The gene calls are TRBV13 and TRBJ2-7; TRBD1 agrees at 10 bases. Germline values: CDR1 PRHDT, CDR2 FYEKMQ (reference sequence). V lost 0 bases, J lost 5 bases, and 1 base stayed unmatched. The CDR3 sequence is 14 residues long. The CDR3 DNA follows: TGTGCCAGCAGCTTAGGGGGACAGGGGAACGAGCAGTACTTC. This translates into CASSLGGQGNEQYF. Complete variable domain (other parts from reference TRBV13 and TRBJ2-7): AAGVIQSPRHLIKEKRETATLKCYPIPRHDTVYWYQQGPGQDPQFLISFYEKMQSDKGSIPDRFSAQQFSDYHSELNMSSLELGDSALYFCASSLGGQGNEQYFGPGTRLTVT.

V and J are TRBV6-5 and TRBJ2-5; TRBD2 is a possible D gene (6 bases). CDR1 is MNHEY, CDR2 SVGAGI, per germline. V shed 6 bases and J shed 5 bases, with 19 bases lying between them. This CDR3 region has 15 residues. CDR3 DNA: TGTGCCAGCAGCCCTCCGGACCAAGGGAGGGAGACCCAGTACTTC. Amino acid sequence: CASSPPDQGRETQYF.

V is TRBV11-3 and J is TRBJ2-3; maybe TRBD2 (5 bases). V was pared by 2 bases and J by 3 bases, with 6 bases between. CDR3 size: 13 residues. Per germline, CDR1 SGHNT and CDR2 YENEEA. As DNA, the CDR3 is TGTGCCAGCAGCTTAAGAGGGACAGATACGCAGTATTTT. Translation: CASSLRGTDTQYF.

The chain employs TRBV4-1 and TRBJ2-7; 8 nucleotides agree with TRBD1. The CDR3 runs 15 residues. Germline CDR1 reads MGHRA; CDR2 reads YSYEKL. Trimming cost V 2 bases and J 4 bases; bases outside gene matches: 7. CDR3: CASSQLDRVAYEQYF. CDR3 DNA sequence: TGCGCCAGCAGCCAATTGGACAGGGTCGCATACGAGCAGTACTTC.

This chain uses TRBV5-1 with TRBJ1-5; weak D call: TRBD1 (5 bases). V was clipped by 0 bases and J by 3 bases, with 10 bases between them. Germline V gene lookup returns CDR1 SGHRS and CDR2 YFSETQ. CDR3 length equals 15 residues. CDR3 amino acids: CASSLEGGDNQPQHF. The CDR3 region has the DNA TGCGCCAGCAGCTTGGAAGGAGGGGACAATCAGCCCCAGCATTTT.

The CDR3 sequence is CASRPGTGGFEETQYF. CDR3 coding DNA: TGTGCCAGCAGACCCGGGACAGGGGGCTTTGAAGAGACCCAGTACTTC. This chain joins TRBV5-4 and TRBJ2-5; 12 bases are a match to TRBD1. The ends lost 5 bases at V and 3 bases at J; junction bases unmatched: 8. The CDR3 runs 16 residues. CDR1 and CDR2 (germline): SGHNT, YYREEE (reference sequence).

The chain carries TRBV21-1 and TRBJ2-3; the table's D call, TRBD2, was not checked against the DNA. TRBV21-1 is designated a pseudogene. CDR3 size: 19 residues. The chain's CDR3 is CASSKEGTSGGLGTDTQYF. The DNA of the CDR3 is TGTGCCAGCAGCAAAGAAGGAACTAGCGGGGGCCTAGGCACAGATACGCAGTATTTT.

This chain links TRBV6-1 with TRBJ1-4; TRBD1 matches 8 bases. The ends lost 4 bases at V and 7 bases at J; junction bases unmatched: 5. CDR1 and CDR2 from the germline V gene are MNHNS and SASEGT. CDR3 length equals 14 residues. The CDR3 DNA follows: TGTGCCAGCAGTGGGTGGACAGGGATTGAAAAACTGTTTTTT. The encoded protein is CASSGWTGIEKLFF.

This clone has just one count. CDR3 nucleotide sequence: TGTGCCTGGAGTGCCCGGGGGGCCATATATTTT. As protein: CAWSARGAIYF. The chain is built from TRBV30 and TRBJ1-3; tentatively, D is TRBD1 (5 bases). Between the trimmed V and J ends, which lost 1 base and 11 bases, there was a span of 9 bases. This CDR3 spans 11 amino acids. Germline values: CDR1 GTSNPN, CDR2 SVGIG (reference sequence).

The V call is TRBV7-2, the J call TRBJ2-3, with D perhaps matching TRBD2 (5 bases). Germline V gene sequence: CDR1 SGHTA, CDR2 FQGNSA. V was clipped by 1 base and J by 4 bases, with 18 bases between them. The length of the CDR3 is 17 residues. CDR3 in amino acids: CASSLEAAGVYPDTQYF. CDR3 coding DNA: TGTGCCAGCAGCTTAGAGGCGGCCGGGGTGTACCCAGATACGCAGTATTTT.

The V gene is TRBV5-1, the J gene TRBJ2-1, with 8 positions matching TRBD1. The ends lost 4 bases at V and 2 bases at J; junction bases unmatched: 5. The CDR3 length is 15 residues. CDR1 and CDR2 (germline): SGHRS, YFSETQ. CDR3 in DNA: TGCGCCAGCAGCCTAAGGACAGGGACCTACAATGAGCAGTTCTTC. This translates into CASSLRTGTYNEQFF.

J is TRBJ1-5 and V is TRBV10-3; perhaps TRBD1 as D (6 bases). Trimming pared 0 bases from V and 5 bases from J, leaving 11 bases between. This CDR3 spans 15 amino acids. The V gene's germline CDR1 is ENHRY and CDR2 SYGVKD. The CDR3 nucleotides are TGTGCCATCAGTGAGTCGGCCCAGGGGCATCAGCCCCAGCATTTT. Protein: CAISESAQGHQPQHF.